The 22 T cell receptor beta chains below all came from one sample that was sequenced in a study of T cell responses to AZD1222 COVID-19 vaccine. The assay was immunoSEQ multiplex PCR, and TCRdb's table has in-frame clones only and misses some. Among more than 250,000 clones, approximately 93% were seen once, and the ten largest hold around 0.5%. Sequencing used peripheral blood, obtained on day 0 of AZD1222 vaccination. The receptors stem from an adult in good health.

The chain links TRBV2 to TRBJ1-1; D is uncertain. Trimming pared 3 bases from V and 5 bases from J, leaving 13 bases between. The CDR3 spans 14 residues. CDR1 is SNHLY, CDR2 FYNNEI, per germline. For the CDR3, the DNA is TGTGCCAGCAGTGATTTTTGGGGAGGAACTGAAGCTTTCTTT. Translated: CASSDFWGGTEAFF.

V and J are TRBV9 and TRBJ2-7; 9 positions match TRBD1. Per the germline V gene, CDR1 is SGDLS and CDR2 is YYNGEE. Losses at the gene ends were 4 bases for V and 6 bases for J; bases not matched to a gene: 5. The CDR3 consists of 13 residues. CDR3 in amino acids: CASSLGQGSEQYF. The CDR3 nucleotides are TGTGCCAGCAGCTTGGGACAGGGAAGCGAGCAGTACTTC.

The chain is built from TRBV19 and TRBJ1-1; D not certain. Germline CDR1 and CDR2: LNHDA and SQIVND (reference sequence). V was cut by 6 bases and J by 1 base, with 6 bases left in between. The CDR3 totals 12 residues. Here the CDR3 DNA reads TGTGCCAGTAGGGCCAGGAACACTGAAGCTTTCTTT. Its protein product is CASRARNTEAFF. Combining the CDR3 with reference TRBV19 and TRBJ1-1 gives the whole variable domain DGGITQSPKYLFRKEGQNVTLSCEQNLNHDAMYWYRQDPGQGLRLIYYSQIVNDFQKGDIAEGYSVSREKKESFPLTVTSAQKNPTAFYLCASRARNTEAFFGQGTRLTVV.

This clone was recorded only once. This sequence joins TRBV2 and TRBJ2-1, with 7 positions matching TRBD1. In germline, CDR1 is SNHLY, CDR2 FYNNEI. The CDR3 is 14 amino acids. V gave up 10 bases and J gave up 4 bases; unmatched junction bases: 10. The CDR3 DNA is TGTGCCACCATCTCGGGACAGCGATACAATGAGCAGTTCTTC. This sequence encodes CATISGQRYNEQFF. Full variable domain (missing parts from reference TRBV2 and TRBJ2-1): EPEVTQTPSHQVTQMGQEVILRCVPISNHLYFYWYRQILGQKVEFLVSFYNNEISEKSEIFDDQFSVERPDGSNFTLKIRSTKLEDSAMYFCATISGQRYNEQFFGPGTRLTVL.

The chain uses TRBV2 and TRBJ2-1; 8 positions match TRBD2. Germline values: CDR1 SNHLY, CDR2 FYNNEI. CDR3 size: 15 residues. The J segment lost 1 base and the V segment lost 6 bases, leaving 5 bases of the junction unmatched. The CDR3 protein is CASRLRGASYNEQFF. The CDR3 region has the DNA TGTGCCAGCAGGCTGCGGGGGGCATCCTACAATGAGCAGTTCTTC. The entire variable domain, with the rest obtained from reference TRBV2 and TRBJ2-1, is as follows: EPEVTQTPSHQVTQMGQEVILRCVPISNHLYFYWYRQILGQKVEFLVSFYNNEISEKSEIFDDQFSVERPDGSNFTLKIRSTKLEDSAMYFCASRLRGASYNEQFFGPGTRLTVL.

The chain couples TRBV3-1 (or the pseudogene TRBV3-2) to TRBJ1-3; a weak D match, TRBD1 (5 bases). The germline CDR1 and CDR2 sequences are LGHDT and YNNKEL (reference sequence). Trimming took off 4 bases at V and 2 bases at J, with 9 bases between the two ends. The CDR3 covers 14 residues. The CDR3 region has the DNA TGTGCCAGCAGCCGGGAGGGGCCTGGAAACACCATATATTTT. This sequence encodes CASSREGPGNTIYF.

The genes are TRBV5-1 and TRBJ1-2; D call uncertain. V lost 3 bases, J lost 3 bases, and 15 bases lay in between. In germline, CDR1 is SGHRS, CDR2 YFSETQ. CDR3 length equals 15 residues. DNA of the CDR3: TGCGCCAGCAGCTGGGCGGCAGGTACGGACTATGGCTACACCTTC. This translates into CASSWAAGTDYGYTF.

The rearrangement uses TRBV4-3 and TRBJ2-6, with D perhaps matching TRBD2 (6 bases). Trimming removed 4 bases at V and 4 bases at J, with 17 bases between. Germline lookup yields CDR1 LGHNA and CDR2 YSLEER. The CDR3 totals 17 residues. The chain's CDR3 is CASSLTGGTGGANVLTF. CDR3 bases: TGCGCCAGCAGCCTCACAGGAGGGACGGGGGGGGCCAACGTCCTGACTTTC.

This chain connects TRBV5-5 to TRBJ2-1; tentatively, D is TRBD1 (6 bases). The CDR3 loop spans 14 amino acids. Germline CDR1 reads SGHKS; CDR2 reads YYEKEE (reference sequence). Trimming took 2 bases from V and 3 from J, leaving 9 bases between them. CDR3 nucleotides: TGTGCCAGCAGCTTTCAGGGGCTCTACAATGAGCAGTTCTTC. This codes for CASSFQGLYNEQFF.

The DNA of the CDR3 is TGCGCCAGCAGCCAAGATCCAGGGCGTTTTCAGCCCCAGCATTTT. Its protein is CASSQDPGRFQPQHF. The rearrangement uses TRBV4-1 and TRBJ1-5; possible D gene TRBD1, 5 bases. This CDR3 has 15 residues. Germline CDR1 is MGHRA and CDR2 is YSYEKL. V lost 0 bases and J lost 6, with 12 bases in between.

The chain couples TRBV29-1 to TRBJ2-7; a possible D gene is TRBD2 (5 bases). The V end was cut by 4 bases, the J end by 2 bases, with 9 bases between. Looked up from germline, CDR1 is SQVTM and CDR2 is ANQGSEA. The CDR3 contains 12 residues. DNA for the CDR3: TGCAGCGTTGGAGGGTCCGCCTACGAGCAGTACTTC. It codes for CSVGGSAYEQYF.

The table lists this clone with a few counts. This chain links TRBV11-2 with TRBJ1-1; D is unclear. Trimming shortened V by 4 bases and J by 5 bases, and 8 bases separated the two germline ends. Germline CDR1 reads SGHAT; CDR2 reads FQNNGV. This CDR3 contains 12 residues. The CDR3 bases are TGTGCCAGCAGCTATACAGAAACTGAAGCTTTCTTT. Translation gives CASSYTETEAFF.

The rearrangement uses TRBV29-1 and TRBJ2-3, with TRBD2 matching 9 bases. Germline V gene lookup returns CDR1 SQVTM and CDR2 ANQGSEA. The CDR3 has 14 residues. The trim removed 6 bases at V and 0 bases at J, leaving 4 bases unmatched. This chain's CDR3 is CSVMTSGSTDTQYF. The CDR3, as DNA: TGCAGCGTCATGACTAGCGGTAGCACAGATACGCAGTATTTT.

A remark on this clone: A read error may explain this, as a much larger clone is one base away. The chain uses TRBV7-3 and TRBJ1-6, with D uncertain. V lost 1 base and J 0 bases, leaving 16 bases between the germline ends. Germline V lookup: CDR1 SGHTA, CDR2 FQGTGA. The CDR3 has 19 amino acids. CDR3 residues: CASSLKGKGGSSYNSPLHF. For the CDR3, the DNA is TGTGCCAGCAGCTTAAAAGGCAAGGGCGGGAGCTCCTATAATTCACCCCTCCACTTT.

CDR3 region: CASSLGQPGETQYF. Here the CDR3 DNA reads TGTGCCAGCAGCCTAGGACAACCTGGCGAGACCCAGTACTTC. The genes are TRBV9 and TRBJ2-5, with D tentatively TRBD1 (5 bases). From germline, CDR1 is SGDLS and CDR2 YYNGEE. CDR3 length: 14 residues. Trimming left V 4 bases short and J 5 bases short, with 15 bases between.

The CDR3 nucleotides read TGTGCCAGCAGTGAGAGGGCTAACACTGAAGCTTTCTTT. Amino acids: CASSERANTEAFF. The chain is built from TRBV2 and TRBJ1-1; D remains unclear. Germline V gene data show CDR1 as SNHLY and CDR2 as FYNNEI. The length of the CDR3 is 13 residues. V gave up 3 bases and J gave up 2 bases, with 7 bases separating them.

This sequence joins TRBV18 and TRBJ2-1; maybe TRBD1 (6 bases). V was clipped by 3 bases and J by 2 bases, with 8 bases between them. Germline CDR1 is KGHSH and CDR2 is LQKENI. CDR3 length: 14 amino acids. The CDR3 DNA reads TGTGCCAGCTCACCGCCAGGGGCCTACAATGAGCAGTTCTTC. As protein: CASSPPGAYNEQFF.

V and J are TRBV14 and TRBJ2-7, with 8 bases matching TRBD1. Losses at the gene ends were 2 bases for V and 6 bases for J; bases not matched to a gene: 15. CDR1 is SGHDN, CDR2 FVKESK, per germline. The CDR3 totals 17 residues. The CDR3 coding sequence is TGTGCCAGCAGCCAAACCCGGACAGGGCTATTCGCCTTCGAGCAGTACTTC. Translating gives CASSQTRTGLFAFEQYF. The entire variable domain, with the rest obtained from reference TRBV14 and TRBJ2-7, is as follows: EAGVTQFPSHSVIEKGQTVTLRCDPISGHDNLYWYRRVMGKEIKFLLHFVKESKQDESGMPNNRFLAERTGGTYSTLKVQPAELEDSGVYFCASSQTRTGLFAFEQYFGPGTRLTVT.

The chain has TRBV27 and TRBJ2-3, with 11 nucleotides matching TRBD2. With 4 bases clipped from V and 10 bases from J, the junction kept 13 bases outside the gene matches. The CDR3 is 16 residues long. Germline CDR1 reads MNHEY; CDR2 reads SMNVEV (reference sequence). The CDR3 DNA reads TGTGCCAGCAGTTCGGGGACTAGCGGACACCAGGTACCGCAGTATTTT. As protein: CASSSGTSGHQVPQYF.

This chain connects TRBV29-1 to TRBJ2-3; no definite D call. Per germline, CDR1 SQVTM and CDR2 ANQGSEA. The CDR3 is made up of 14 amino acids. V was pared by 4 bases and J by 0 bases, with 11 bases between. The CDR3 coding sequence is TGCAGCGTTGTTCGGAGCCCTAGCACAGATACGCAGTATTTT. Translated: CSVVRSPSTDTQYF.

Concerning this clone itself: Other DNA sequences in this specimen translate into the identical CDR3. The J gene is TRBJ1-2, the V gene TRBV14; TRBD1 is a possible D gene (6 bases). CDR3 length equals 13 residues. V lost 3 bases and J 4 bases, leaving 9 bases between the germline ends. The germline CDR1 and CDR2 sequences are SGHDN and FVKESK. The CDR3: CASSQGRGYGYTF. The CDR3, as DNA: TGTGCCAGCAGCCAGGGCAGGGGCTATGGCTACACCTTC. The whole variable domain, filled in from reference TRBV14 and TRBJ1-2, reads EAGVTQFPSHSVIEKGQTVTLRCDPISGHDNLYWYRRVMGKEIKFLLHFVKESKQDESGMPNNRFLAERTGGTYSTLKVQPAELEDSGVYFCASSQGRGYGYTFGSGTRLTVV.

The chain has TRBV6-5 and TRBJ1-2; D remains ambiguous. The CDR3 spans 16 residues. The V end was cut by 3 bases, the J end by 5 bases, with 19 bases between. Per the germline V gene, CDR1 is MNHEY and CDR2 is SVGAGI. The CDR3 nucleotides are TGTGCCAGCAGTTATAGTTCTCCGGCCACCACGTATGGCTACACCTTC. Protein sequence: CASSYSSPATTYGYTF.